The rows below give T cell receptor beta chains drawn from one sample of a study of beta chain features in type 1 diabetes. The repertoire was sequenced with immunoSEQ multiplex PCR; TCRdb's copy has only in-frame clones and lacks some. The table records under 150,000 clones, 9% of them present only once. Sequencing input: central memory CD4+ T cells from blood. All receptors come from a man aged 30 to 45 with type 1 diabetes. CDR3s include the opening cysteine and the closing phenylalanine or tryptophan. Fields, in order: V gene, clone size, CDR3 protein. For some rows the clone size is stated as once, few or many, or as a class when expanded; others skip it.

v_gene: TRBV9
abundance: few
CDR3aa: CASSQRGGSGNEAFF

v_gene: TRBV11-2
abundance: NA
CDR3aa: CASSLGGGTYEQYF

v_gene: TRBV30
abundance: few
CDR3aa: CAWSLQGAVEKLFF

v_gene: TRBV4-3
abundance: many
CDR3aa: CASSQGAAGANVLTF

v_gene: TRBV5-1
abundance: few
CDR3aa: CASSQDRASTDTQYF

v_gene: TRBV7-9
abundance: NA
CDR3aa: CASSPVRAESYNEQFF

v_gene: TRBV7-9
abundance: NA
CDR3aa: CASSFTGGGYGYTF

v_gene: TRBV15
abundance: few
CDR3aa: CATSSSGQVEFF

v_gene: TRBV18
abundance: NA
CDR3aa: CASTVLAGYGYTF

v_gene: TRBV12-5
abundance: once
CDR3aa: CASGLARGGLNEQFF

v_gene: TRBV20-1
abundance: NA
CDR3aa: CSVPYGETQYF

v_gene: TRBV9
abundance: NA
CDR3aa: CASSAQTGAAEKLFF

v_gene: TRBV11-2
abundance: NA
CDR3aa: CASSLVGQGVYGYTF

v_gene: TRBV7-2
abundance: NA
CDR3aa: CASSLAGQGSEKLFF

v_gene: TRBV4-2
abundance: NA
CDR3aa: CASSRRGDYQETQYF

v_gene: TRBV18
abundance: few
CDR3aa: CASSGLAGAYNEQFF

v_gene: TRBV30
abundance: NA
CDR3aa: CAWSVRYEQYF

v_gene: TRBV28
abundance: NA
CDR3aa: CASSSYLLTSTQETQYF

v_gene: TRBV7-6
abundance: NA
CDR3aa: CASSPRQGDNEQFF

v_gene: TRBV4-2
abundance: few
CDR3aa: CASSQDIERPDTQYF

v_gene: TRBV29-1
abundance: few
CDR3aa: CSVVEAGAGIGQPQHF

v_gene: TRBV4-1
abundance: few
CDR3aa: CASSRNPSGRMDTEAFF

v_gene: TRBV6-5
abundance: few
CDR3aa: CASSSPVTDTQYF

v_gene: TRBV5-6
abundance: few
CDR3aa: CASSGDRGGYTF